This paragraph covers one T cell receptor (beta chain) sequence. Antigen specificity is unknown. With 5 bases removed from V and 9 bases from J, the gap between germline ends came to 21 bases. The CDR3 extends over 15 amino acids. The germline gives CDR1 MNHNY, CDR2 SVGAGI (reference sequence). These data are taken from a study of breast tumors, draining lymph nodes, adjacent tissues. General study points: Tumor repertoires ranked between lymph nodes and nontumor tissue in diversity, with V and J gene preferences.

The lymph nodes were axillary draining lymph nodes from breast cancer patients. TCRdb called the multiplex PCR reads again in MiXCR, with one record for every CDR3 protein. The sample consists of 200,000 or so distinct CDR3 sequences, roughly 31% of them appearing once. The clonotype was recovered from a female donor with breast cancer. Some clones in this sample may be carry-over from other donors' samples. The chain has TRBV6-6 and TRBJ2-3, with D perhaps TRBD2 (6 bases). The sample taken for sequencing was axillary lymph node tissue. Here the CDR3 DNA reads TGTGCCAGCAGTGATCCTGGGGCCGCGGGAAAGACGCAGTATTTT. Amino acids: CASSDPGAAGKTQYF.